Shown below are 6 T cell receptor beta chains from a single sample sequenced in a study of radiotherapy plus CTLA-4 blockade in lung cancer. Only in-frame clones appear in the TCRdb table, and some are missing; sequencing was by immunoSEQ multiplex PCR. This sample yields about 80,000 clones, of which around 76% are seen a single time; under 25% belongs to the top ten. Here the sequenced sample was peripheral blood, taken from a patient treated with radiotherapy plus ipilimumab. These receptors were taken from a human donor with non-small cell lung cancer whose response to radiotherapy plus ipilimumab could not be evaluated. Some clones in this sample may be carry-over from other donors' samples.

The V call is TRBV9, the J call TRBJ2-7; 8 nucleotides agree with TRBD2. This CDR3 contains 15 residues. The ends lost 6 bases at V and 0 bases at J; junction bases unmatched: 8. The germline V gene has CDR1 SGDLS and CDR2 YYNGEE. CDR3 DNA sequence: TGTGCCAGCATCGGGGGGGGGACATCCTCCTACGAGCAGTACTTC. Its translation is CASIGGGTSSYEQYF.

This chain uses TRBV6-6 with TRBJ1-2, with a possible D match to TRBD1 (5 bases). The V and J ends lost 0 bases and 4 bases respectively, with 9 bases between them. Per germline, CDR1 MNHNY and CDR2 SVGAGI (reference sequence). This CDR3 has 14 residues. CDR3 nucleotides: TGTGCCAGCAGTTACTCGGGGGGAAGCTATGGCTACACCTTC. Translated: CASSYSGGSYGYTF.

DNA of the CDR3: TGTGCCAGCAAACGTCCCTCGGGGGGGGACAATGAGCAGTTCTTC. Its protein product is CASKRPSGGDNEQFF. This rearrangement joins TRBV5-4 to TRBJ2-1; TRBD2 matches 8 bases. Trimming took 6 bases from V and 5 from J; bases not matched to a gene: 10. The CDR3 runs 15 residues. Germline CDR1 is SGHNT and CDR2 is YYREEE (reference sequence).

The chain is built from TRBV27 and TRBJ2-2; unclear D gene. The V gene lost 8 bases and the J gene lost 6 bases, with 13 bases spanning the gap. The CDR3 extends over 13 amino acids. Germline V gives CDR1 MNHEY, CDR2 SMNVEV (reference sequence). The CDR3 reads CASSILGSGELFF. The CDR3 DNA reads as TGTGCCAGCTCCATCCTAGGTTCCGGGGAGCTGTTTTTT.

The chain recombines TRBV4-1 with TRBJ1-1; D not resolved. In germline, CDR1 is MGHRA, CDR2 YSYEKL. This CDR3 has 13 amino acids. V gave up 4 bases and J gave up 6 bases, with 12 bases separating them. The CDR3 sequence is CASSRPGRAEAFF. DNA for the CDR3: TGCGCCAGCAGCCGGCCGGGAAGGGCTGAAGCTTTCTTT.

The chain employs TRBV2 and TRBJ1-2; 11 nucleotides agree with TRBD1. The CDR3 runs to 13 residues. V lost 7 bases, J lost 6 bases, and 4 bases stayed unmatched. The germline CDR1 and CDR2 sequences are SNHLY and FYNNEI. This CDR3 reads CASNGQGANGYTF. CDR3 nucleotides: TGTGCCAGCAACGGACAGGGGGCGAATGGCTACACCTTC.